This TCR beta chain was retrieved from a study of cytomegalovirus exposure and HLA in healthy donors. Study as a whole: The same platform was used for the roughly 110 validation repertoires as for the approximately 630 first-cohort repertoires, as reported in a later analysis. General study findings and limits: The classifier reportedly diagnosed cytomegalovirus status with high specificity and sensitivity. According to a subsequent analysis, TCR clusters from the first cohort were inclined to appear together in the 120 validation repertoires.

The V and J ends lost 3 bases and 8 bases, in that order; junction bases with no gene match: 7. There are 14 residues in the CDR3. CDR1 and CDR2 from the germline V gene are SGDLS and YYNGEE. Regarding this clone: Antigen specificity is unknown.

Clones were sequenced by immunoSEQ multiplex PCR, and TCRdb holds only the in-frame ones, with some missing. The data show approximately 120,000 clones, approximately 95% seen once. Donors came from a validation cohort of 90 to 150 subjects, distinct from the first 666-subject cohort. This receptor was identified in a man between 18 and 29 years old in good health and CMV-seronegative. This chain connects TRBV9 to TRBJ2-1; 8 nucleotides line up with TRBD2. Sequencing was carried out using PBMCs. Written as DNA, the CDR3 is TGTGCCAGCAGCGCCTCGGGGCGGGAGGATGAGCAGTTCTTC. Protein product: CASSASGREDEQFF. Using reference TRBV9 and TRBJ2-1 for the parts outside the CDR3, the full variable domain is DSGVTQTPKHLITATGQRVTLRCSPRSGDLSVYWYQQSLDQGLQFLIQYYNGEERAKGNILERFSAQQFPDLHSELNLSSLELGDSALYFCASSASGREDEQFFGPGTRLTVL.